This T cell receptor beta chain was captured by sequencing in a study of T cells in Graves' hyperthyroidism and ophthalmopathy. The hyperthyroidism was newly diagnosed and had lasted under 2 months; the patients were aged 18 to 65. From under 12 ml of fresh peripheral blood, PBMCs were isolated. CDR3 size: 14 residues. Germline-derived CDR1 and CDR2 are SGHRS and YFSETQ. V lost 3 bases to trimming and J lost 4 bases; unmatched junction nucleotides: 4. The CDR3 regions of TCR beta were amplified from RNA transcripts. In the first-round RT-PCR of the TCR CDR3, the HTBI primer set was used. Via MiXCR, TCRdb re-called the multiplex PCR reads, giving one row per CDR3 protein. This sample has 500,000 to 600,000 distinct CDR3 sequences, with approximately 15% found just once.

This sequence originates from a woman aged 18 to 35 with Graves' hyperthyroidism. Sequencing was done on a sample of blood. The chain employs TRBV5-1 and TRBJ2-5; 9 bases align to TRBD2. The CDR3: CASSSSTSGETQYF. The CDR3, as DNA: TGCGCCAGCAGCTCCTCGACTAGCGGAGAGACCCAGTACTTC.